This passage covers 18 T cell receptor beta chains from one sample sequenced in a study of CD8 T cells in Susac syndrome. It was with random hexamers that roughly 0.5 to 1 ug RNA was reverse transcribed. TCRdb passed the immunoSEQ multiplex PCR reads through MiXCR, listing each CDR3 protein once. The table shows some 180,000 distinct CDR3 sequences, with around 96% occurring only once. Sequenced input: CD4+ T cells from PBMCs. All receptors come from a human donor in good health.

This clonotype has a single count. One junction end disagrees with the germline gene, perhaps due to a read error. The CDR3 here is CASTLGLADNEQFF. The DNA of the CDR3 is TGTGCCAGCACCTTAGGACTAGCGGACAATGAGCAGTTCTTC. This chain joins TRBV7-9 and TRBJ2-1; 10 positions match TRBD2. CDR1 and CDR2 (germline): SEHNR, FQNEAQ (reference sequence). The CDR3 sequence is 14 residues long.

The chain links TRBV5-1 to TRBJ2-5, with D perhaps TRBD1 (5 bases). With 3 bases removed from V and 2 bases from J, the gap between germline ends came to 8 bases. Germline assignment: CDR1 SGHRS and CDR2 YFSETQ. CDR3 length equals 13 residues. DNA of the CDR3: TGCGCCAGCAGCTCAGGGCCGCAAGAGACCCAGTACTTC. This codes for CASSSGPQETQYF.

V is TRBV15 and J is TRBJ2-2; D is unclear. V lost 3 bases to trimming and J lost 3 bases, with 5 bases between them. The CDR3 has 13 amino acids. Germline values: CDR1 LNHNV, CDR2 YYDKDF (reference sequence). The CDR3 is CATSRADTGELFF. CDR3 nucleotide sequence: TGTGCCACCAGCAGGGCAGACACCGGGGAGCTGTTTTTT.

The chain recombines TRBV6-2 or TRBV6-3 with TRBJ1-5; D is uncertain. Germline CDR1 MNHEY, CDR2 SVGEGT. Trimming took off 5 bases at V and 2 bases at J, with 10 bases between the two ends. CDR3 length: 14 residues. In nucleotides, the CDR3 is TGTGCCAGCAGTGACACCTCTCGCAATCAGCCCCAGCATTTT. It translates to CASSDTSRNQPQHF.

The V call is TRBV20-1, the J call TRBJ2-5; no firm D call. The V end was cut by 3 bases, the J end by 3 bases, with 8 bases between. The CDR3 spans 12 residues. Germline assignment: CDR1 DFQATT and CDR2 SNEGSKA (reference sequence). CDR3 DNA sequence: TGCAGTGCTAGGCGCGGTAAAGAGACCCAGTACTTC. Its protein product is CSARRGKETQYF.

The rearrangement joins TRBV19 to TRBJ2-7; the D is unclear. The CDR3 consists of 14 residues. CDR1 and CDR2 (germline): LNHDA, SQIVND (reference sequence). Trimming left V 5 bases short and J 5 bases short, with 16 bases between. The CDR3 DNA reads TGTGCCAGTAGTCCCAGTTGGCAGACGAACGAGCAGTACTTC. This codes for CASSPSWQTNEQYF.

The chain joins TRBV6-4 to TRBJ2-3, with TRBD2 matching over 9 bases. Germline V gives CDR1 MRHNA, CDR2 SNTAGT. With V trimmed by 3 bases and J by 9 bases, 4 bases remained unmatched. The CDR3 is 13 amino acids. CDR3 DNA sequence: TGTGCCAGCAGTGAACCCACTAGCGGGACGCAGTATTTT. It specifies CASSEPTSGTQYF.

This chain links TRBV29-1 with TRBJ2-1, with TRBD1 as a possible D gene (5 bases). Looked up from germline, CDR1 is SQVTM and CDR2 is ANQGSEA. CDR3 length: 12 residues. The V end was cut by 6 bases, the J end by 7 bases, with 13 bases between. The CDR3 nucleotides read TGCAGCGTCACAGACAGCCCGAATGAGCAGTTCTTC. Translation gives CSVTDSPNEQFF.

J is TRBJ2-5 and V is TRBV7-8; 9 bases map to TRBD2. CDR1 is SGHVS and CDR2 is FQNEAQ in the germline V gene. This CDR3 comprises 16 residues. Unmatched junction bases numbered 10, after V lost 6 bases and J lost 2 bases. The DNA for the CDR3 is TGTGCCAGCAGAGAACGAGCGGGGGGATTGCAAGAGACCCAGTACTTC. Its translation: CASRERAGGLQETQYF.

The gene calls are TRBV7-2 and TRBJ2-7; possible D gene TRBD1, 6 bases. Trimming removed 5 bases from V and 2 bases from J, with 13 bases in between. The CDR3 consists of 14 residues. The germline gives CDR1 SGHTA, CDR2 FQGNSA. CDR3 sequence (DNA): TGTGCCAGCAGCCTAGGGGGAACCGCCTACGAGCAGTACTTC. It translates to CASSLGGTAYEQYF.

The chain employs TRBV19 and TRBJ2-2; D not certain. V was clipped by 7 bases and J by 8 bases, with 8 bases between them. CDR1 is LNHDA and CDR2 is SQIVND in the germline V gene (reference sequence). CDR3 length: 11 residues. The CDR3 sequence is CASTFSGELFF. CDR3 DNA: TGTGCCAGTACCTTCTCGGGGGAGCTGTTTTTT.

In DNA, the CDR3 is TGCAGTGCTAGTAGCGTGTCGTACGAGCAGTACTTC. Residues: CSASSVSYEQYF. The rearrangement uses TRBV20-1 and TRBJ2-7, with a weak D call TRBD2 (5 bases). Trimming cost V 3 bases and J 4 bases, with 10 bases left between them. This CDR3 comprises 12 residues. Germline V gene data show CDR1 as DFQATT and CDR2 as SNEGSKA (reference sequence).

Only one count was recorded for this clonotype. The chain recombines TRBV9 with TRBJ2-5; D ambiguous. Deletions cut 0 bases from V and 5 bases from J, with 11 bases between. Germline values: CDR1 SGDLS, CDR2 YYNGEE. This CDR3 comprises 14 residues. The CDR3 DNA sequence: TGTGCCAGCAGCGTAGGGCAGGTAGTGGAGACCCAGTACTTC. Amino acid sequence: CASSVGQVVETQYF.

This chain uses TRBV7-2 with TRBJ2-3; the D gene is possibly TRBD2 (6 bases). CDR1 and CDR2 from the germline V gene are SGHTA and FQGNSA. This CDR3 has 14 amino acids. V dropped 5 bases and J dropped 6 bases, with 15 bases sitting between them. CDR3 sequence (DNA): TGTGCCAGCAGCCCGGTGACTAGGGGCGATACGCAGTATTTT. This translates into CASSPVTRGDTQYF. The whole variable domain, remainder taken from reference TRBV7-2 and TRBJ2-3, is GAGVSQSPSNKVTEKGKDVELRCDPISGHTALYWYRQSLGQGLEFLIYFQGNSAPDKSGLPSDRFSAERTGGSVSTLTIQRTQQEDSAVYLCASSPVTRGDTQYFGPGTRLTVL.

The chain combines TRBV20-1 with TRBJ2-7; D gene uncertain. Germline CDR1 is DFQATT and CDR2 is SNEGSKA (reference sequence). Trimming left V 0 bases short and J 7 bases short, with 4 bases between. The CDR3 has 10 amino acids. The CDR3 bases are TGCAGTGCTAGAGATTTGGAGCAGTACTTC. As protein: CSARDLEQYF.

The V gene is TRBV5-1, the J gene TRBJ1-2; 8 bases align to TRBD1. V was clipped by 7 bases and J by 2 bases; unmatched bases: 7. CDR1 is SGHRS, CDR2 YFSETQ, per germline. The CDR3 is 14 amino acids. The CDR3, as DNA: TGCGCCAGCGGGTTCGGACAGGGAAACTATGGCTACACCTTC. It encodes CASGFGQGNYGYTF.

V gene TRBV30 combines with J gene TRBJ2-1; TRBD1 agrees at 7 bases. Trimming took 4 bases from V and 7 from J; bases not matched to a gene: 4. This CDR3 region has 12 residues. Germline assignment: CDR1 GTSNPN and CDR2 SVGIG (reference sequence). The CDR3: CAWTLTGNEQFF. Written as DNA, the CDR3 is TGTGCCTGGACCTTGACAGGGAATGAGCAGTTCTTC.

This chain links TRBV6-5 with TRBJ1-2; the D is unclear. Trimming removed 7 bases at V and 7 bases at J, with 16 bases between. Per germline, CDR1 MNHEY and CDR2 SVGAGI. CDR3 length equals 13 residues. The CDR3 loop reads CASTIRPSSGYTF. CDR3 sequence (DNA): TGTGCCAGCACCATACGCCCCTCTAGTGGCTACACCTTC.